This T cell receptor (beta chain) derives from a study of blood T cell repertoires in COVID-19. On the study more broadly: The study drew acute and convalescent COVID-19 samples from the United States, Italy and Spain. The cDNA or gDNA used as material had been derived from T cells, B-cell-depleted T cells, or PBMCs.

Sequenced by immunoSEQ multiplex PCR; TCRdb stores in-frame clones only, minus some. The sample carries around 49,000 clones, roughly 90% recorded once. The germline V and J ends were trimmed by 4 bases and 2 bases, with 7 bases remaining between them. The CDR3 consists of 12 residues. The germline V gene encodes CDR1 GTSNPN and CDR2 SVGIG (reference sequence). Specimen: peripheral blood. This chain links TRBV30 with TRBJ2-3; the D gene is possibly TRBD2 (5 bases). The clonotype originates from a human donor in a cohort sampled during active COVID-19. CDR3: CAWTGVTDTQYF. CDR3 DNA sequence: TGTGCCTGGACCGGGGTCACAGATACGCAGTATTTT. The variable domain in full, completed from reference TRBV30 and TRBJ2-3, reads SQTIHQWPATLVQPVGSPLSLECTVEGTSNPNLYWYRQAAGRGLQLLFYSVGIGQISSEVPQNLSASRPQDRQFILSSKKLLLSDSGFYLCAWTGVTDTQYFGPGTRLTVL.